The 10 T cell receptor beta chains below come from one sample, sequenced in a study of regulatory T cells in long-lasting Graves disease (dated by TCRdb to the early 2020s). Read against the paper, the sample's time point label means: persistent/refractory GD, antithyroid drugs over 5 years with positive TRAb. RNA was extracted from PBMCs in TRIzol for both TCR sequencing and RNA sequencing. The library was made by multiplex PCR. The sequencing machine was an Illumina HiSeq 4000. iRepertoire HTBI primers and Arm-PCR amplification of CDR3 regions were used to construct TCR beta libraries. TCRdb handled the public reads itself, with Q25 trimming in fastp and clone calling in MiXCR, and kept productive beta chains. Each CDR3 protein gets just one entry, which takes the most common genes and DNA from the rows behind it. The table for this sample lists almost 350,000 distinct CDR3 sequences; roughly a fifth of them were counted only once. The ten biggest clones cover roughly 29% of the sample.

The source was peripheral blood mononuclear cells (PBMCs), collected when the disease was refractory, from a patient treated with antithyroid drugs. The source is a female donor with Graves disease.

The V gene is TRBV20-1, the J gene TRBJ2-4; D is perhaps TRBD1 (6 bases). Germline V gene data show CDR1 as DFQATT and CDR2 as SNEGSKA (reference sequence). This CDR3 comprises 12 residues. V gave up 1 base and J gave up 7 bases, with 8 bases separating them. The CDR3 sequence: CSARGQGNIQYF. The CDR3 bases are TGCAGTGCTAGAGGCCAGGGGAACATTCAGTACTTC.

Only a few counts were recorded for this clonotype. V and J are TRBV11-3 and TRBJ1-3, with a tentative D call TRBD1 (6 bases). CDR1 SGHNT and CDR2 YENEEA come from the germline V gene. The V and J ends lost 4 bases and 6 bases respectively, with 10 bases between them. CDR3 length: 13 residues. In nucleotides, the CDR3 is TGTGCCAGCAGCTCGGGGGCTGCAAACACCATATATTTT. Residues: CASSSGAANTIYF.

This clonotype was counted a few times. This rearrangement joins TRBV10-3 to TRBJ1-5; 7 nucleotides line up with TRBD1. Germline trimming cut 3 bases from V and 5 bases from J; bases unmatched to any gene: 4. Germline loops: CDR1 ENHRY, CDR2 SYGVKD. The CDR3 sequence is 14 residues long. CDR3 protein: CAISDGTVYQPQHF. Written as DNA, the CDR3 is TGTGCCATCAGTGATGGGACAGTTTATCAGCCCCAGCATTTT.

On this clonotype: This may arise from a read error, as a much more abundant clone is one base away. The chain employs TRBV28 and TRBJ2-2; D not resolved. Germline CDR1 MDHEN, CDR2 SYDVKM. Trimming shortened V by 3 bases and J by 7 bases, and 9 bases separated the two germline ends. The length of the CDR3 is 13 residues. The CDR3 region is CASSFYRVGELFF. The CDR3 DNA reads as TGTGCCAGCAGTTTTTATAGGGTCGGGGAGCTGTTTTTT.

The rearrangement joins TRBV29-1 to TRBJ1-1, with TRBD1 as a possible D gene (6 bases). Germline values: CDR1 SQVTM, CDR2 ANQGSEA. Trimming took 5 bases from V and 4 from J, leaving 14 bases between them. The CDR3 covers 13 residues. DNA of the CDR3: TGCAGCGTTTCCCCAGGGGCCTCCACTGAAGCTTTCTTT. It yields the protein CSVSPGASTEAFF.

J is TRBJ1-1 and V is TRBV5-6; D unclear. V gave up 2 bases and J gave up 3 bases, with 14 bases separating them. Germline values: CDR1 SGHDT, CDR2 YYEEEE. The CDR3 has 15 amino acids. The CDR3 loop is CASSFPFVGYTEAFF. DNA for the CDR3: TGTGCCAGCAGCTTTCCCTTCGTCGGGTACACTGAAGCTTTCTTT.

This clonotype was counted a few times. This rearrangement joins TRBV5-1 to TRBJ2-1, with 8 bases matching TRBD2. V trimming: 4 bases; J trimming: 0 bases; junction bases outside the gene matches: 0. Germline V gene data show CDR1 as SGHRS and CDR2 as YFSETQ. The CDR3 totals 14 residues. CDR3 sequence (DNA): TGCGCCAGCAGCAGCGGGAGCTCCTACAATGAGCAGTTCTTC. Translated: CASSSGSSYNEQFF.

This clonotype was recorded only once. A single base separates this from a much larger clone, so it may be a read error. This chain joins TRBV10-2 and TRBJ1-2; D is possibly TRBD1 (6 bases). The V gene lost 4 bases and the J gene lost 4 bases, with 16 bases spanning the gap. Germline V gene data show CDR1 as WSHSY and CDR2 as SAAADI. The CDR3 runs 15 residues. CDR3 region: CASSGWQGIGYGYTF. In DNA form, the CDR3 reads TGCGCCAGCAGTGGGTGGCAGGGGATCGGCTATGGCTACACCTTC.

At least ten counts were recorded for this clonotype. The rearrangement links TRBV5-1 to TRBJ1-1; D remains ambiguous. Per the germline V gene, CDR1 is SGHRS and CDR2 is YFSETQ. This CDR3 has 12 amino acids. V lost 1 base and J 8 bases, leaving 9 bases between the germline ends. In DNA, the CDR3 is TGCGCCAGCAGCTTGCAGAGAGGGGAAGCTTTCTTT. Translating gives CASSLQRGEAFF.

This clonotype was recorded many times. The rearrangement uses TRBV6-1 and TRBJ1-1, with D unclear. In germline, CDR1 is MNHNS, CDR2 SASEGT. V was shortened by 4 bases and J by 3 bases, with 9 bases between the two germline ends. The CDR3 length is 13 residues. The CDR3 sequence is CASSGGRYTEAFF. CDR3 sequence (DNA): TGTGCCAGCAGTGGAGGACGGTACACTGAAGCTTTCTTT.